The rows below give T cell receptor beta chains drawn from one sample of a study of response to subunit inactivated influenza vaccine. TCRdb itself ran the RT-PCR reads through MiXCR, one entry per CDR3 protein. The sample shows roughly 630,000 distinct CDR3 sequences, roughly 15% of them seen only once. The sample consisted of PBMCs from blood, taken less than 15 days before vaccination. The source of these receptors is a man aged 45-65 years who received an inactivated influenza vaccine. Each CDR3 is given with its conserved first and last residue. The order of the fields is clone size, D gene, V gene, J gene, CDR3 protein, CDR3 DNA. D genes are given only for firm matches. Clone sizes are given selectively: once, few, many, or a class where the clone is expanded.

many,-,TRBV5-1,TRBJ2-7,CASSPPPLDNYEQYF,TGCGCCAGCAGCCCCCCTCCACTGGATAACTACGAGCAGTACTTC
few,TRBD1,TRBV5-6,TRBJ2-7,CASSTGQGIQQYF,TGTGCCAGCAGCACCGGACAGGGAATTCAGCAGTACTTC
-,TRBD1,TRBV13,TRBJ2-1,CASSSPPEGAGHNEQFF,TGTGCCAGCAGCTCCCCCCCCGAGGGGGCCGGGCACAATGAGCAGTTCTTC
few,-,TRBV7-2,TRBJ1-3,CASSPSGGVGGNTIYF,TGTGCCAGCAGTCCCTCGGGGGGAGTAGGTGGAAACACCATATATTTT
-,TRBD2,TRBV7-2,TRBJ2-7,CASSLAVSAGGLWSYEQYF,TGTGCCAGCAGCTTAGCTGTTTCAGCGGGGGGGCTGTGGTCCTACGAGCAGTACTTC
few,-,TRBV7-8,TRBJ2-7,CASSQYRSSYEQYF,TGTGCCAGCAGCCAATACAGGAGCTCCTACGAGCAGTACTTC
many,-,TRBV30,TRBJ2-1,CAWRTANEQFF,TGTGCCTGGAGGACGGCAAATGAGCAGTTCTTC
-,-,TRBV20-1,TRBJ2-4,CSAPERFQNIQYF,TGCAGTGCGCCCGAGAGGTTCCAGAACATTCAGTACTTC
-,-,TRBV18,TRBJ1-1,CASSPQQPGMNTEAFF,TGTGCCAGCTCACCGCAGCAGCCCGGCATGAACACTGAAGCTTTCTTT
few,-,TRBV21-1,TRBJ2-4,CASSTSGKRVKNIQYF,TGTGCCAGCAGCACCTCGGGGAAGCGGGTCAAAAACATTCAGTACTTC
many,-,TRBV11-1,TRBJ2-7,CASSLVADEQYF,TGTGCCAGCAGCTTAGTAGCGGACGAGCAGTACTTC
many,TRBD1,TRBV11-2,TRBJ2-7,CASSLVGTGSTFDYEQYF,TGTGCCAGCAGCTTAGTTGGGACAGGGTCCACTTTTGATTACGAGCAGTACTTC
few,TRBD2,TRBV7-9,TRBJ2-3,CASSLATSGFTDTQYF,TGTGCCAGCAGCTTAGCTACTAGCGGGTTCACAGATACGCAGTATTTT
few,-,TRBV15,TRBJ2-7,CATSKVLHEQYF,TGTGCCACCAGCAAAGTATTACACGAGCAGTACTTC
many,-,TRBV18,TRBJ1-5,CASSKGGGNQPQHF,TGTGCCAGCTCAAAAGGGGGGGGCAATCAGCCCCAGCATTTT
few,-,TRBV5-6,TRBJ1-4,CASSHGTDNEKLFF,TGTGCCAGCAGCCACGGGACGGATAATGAAAAACTGTTTTTT
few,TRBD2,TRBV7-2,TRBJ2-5,CASSFQAGVSGTQYF,TGTGCCAGCAGCTTTCAAGCGGGAGTTTCGGGGACCCAGTACTTC
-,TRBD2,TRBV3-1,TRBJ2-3,CASSQTSGGDTQYF,TGTGCCAGCAGCCAAACCAGCGGGGGAGATACGCAGTATTTT
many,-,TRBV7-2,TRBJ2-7,CASSPGKYEQYF,TGTGCCAGCAGCCCGGGGAAATACGAGCAGTACTTC
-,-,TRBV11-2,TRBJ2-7,CASSYLQLDYEQYF,TGTGCCAGCAGCTATCTCCAGTTGGACTACGAGCAGTACTTC
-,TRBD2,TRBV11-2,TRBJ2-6,CASSWGTSGSGANVLTF,TGTGCCAGCAGCTGGGGGACTAGCGGCTCTGGGGCCAACGTCCTGACTTTC
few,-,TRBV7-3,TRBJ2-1,CASSLIAGDSYNEQFF,TGTGCCAGCAGCTTAATTGCGGGCGACTCCTACAATGAGCAGTTCTTC
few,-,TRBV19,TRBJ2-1,CASSILGKGSYNEQFF,TGTGCCAGTAGTATACTGGGGAAAGGCTCCTACAATGAGCAGTTCTTC
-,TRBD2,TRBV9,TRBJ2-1,CASRPGGSSYNEQFF,TGTGCCAGCAGACCCGGGGGGAGCTCCTACAATGAGCAGTTCTTC
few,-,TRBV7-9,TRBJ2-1,CASTRDISYNEQFF,TGTGCCAGCACCAGGGACATCTCCTACAATGAGCAGTTCTTC
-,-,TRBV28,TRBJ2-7,CASSLDQGSYEQYF,TGTGCCAGCAGTTTGGACCAGGGGAGCTACGAGCAGTACTTC
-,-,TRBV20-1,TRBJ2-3,CSARDFRGLLSTDTQYF,TGCAGTGCTAGAGATTTTAGGGGCCTTCTTAGCACAGATACGCAGTATTTT
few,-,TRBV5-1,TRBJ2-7,CASSVGDATGEQYF,TGCGCCAGCAGCGTAGGGGACGCAACGGGGGAGCAGTACTTC